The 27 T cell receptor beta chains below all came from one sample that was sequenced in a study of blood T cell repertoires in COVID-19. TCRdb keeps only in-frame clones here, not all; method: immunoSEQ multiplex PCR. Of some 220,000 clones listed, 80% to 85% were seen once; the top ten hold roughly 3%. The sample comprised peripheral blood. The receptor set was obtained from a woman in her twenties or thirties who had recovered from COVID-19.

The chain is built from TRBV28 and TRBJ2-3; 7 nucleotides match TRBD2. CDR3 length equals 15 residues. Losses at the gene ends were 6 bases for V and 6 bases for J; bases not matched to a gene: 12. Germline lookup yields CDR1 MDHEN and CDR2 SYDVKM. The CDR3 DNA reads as TGTGCCAGCAGCCTAGCGGAACCCCTTGTGGATACGCAGTATTTT. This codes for CASSLAEPLVDTQYF.

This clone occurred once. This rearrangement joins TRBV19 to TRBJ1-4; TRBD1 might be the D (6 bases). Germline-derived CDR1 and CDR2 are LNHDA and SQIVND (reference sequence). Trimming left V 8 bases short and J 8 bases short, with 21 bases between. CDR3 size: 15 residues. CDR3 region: CASSQTQGSKEKLFF. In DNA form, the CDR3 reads TGTGCCAGTTCCCAGACACAGGGATCAAAAGAAAAACTGTTTTTT.

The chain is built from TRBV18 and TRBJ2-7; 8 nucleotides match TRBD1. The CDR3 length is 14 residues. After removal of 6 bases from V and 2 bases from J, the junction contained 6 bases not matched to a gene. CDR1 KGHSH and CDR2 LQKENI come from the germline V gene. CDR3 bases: TGTGCCAGCTCGCTGGACAGGGCAACCTACGAGCAGTACTTC. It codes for CASSLDRATYEQYF.

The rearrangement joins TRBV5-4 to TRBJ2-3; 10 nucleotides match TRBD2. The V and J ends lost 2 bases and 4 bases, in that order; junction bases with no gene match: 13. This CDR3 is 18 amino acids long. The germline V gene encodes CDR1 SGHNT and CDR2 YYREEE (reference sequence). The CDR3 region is CASSLPAGLAGVADTQYF. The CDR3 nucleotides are TGTGCCAGCAGCTTACCCGCGGGGCTAGCGGGAGTGGCAGATACGCAGTATTTT.

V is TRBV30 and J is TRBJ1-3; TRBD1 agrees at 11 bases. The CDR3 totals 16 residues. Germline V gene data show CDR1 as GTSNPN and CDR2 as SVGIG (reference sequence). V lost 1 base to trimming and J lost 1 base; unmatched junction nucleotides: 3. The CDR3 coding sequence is TGTGCCTGGAGTGCCGGGACAGGGGGGTCTGGAAACACCATATATTTT. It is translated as CAWSAGTGGSGNTIYF.

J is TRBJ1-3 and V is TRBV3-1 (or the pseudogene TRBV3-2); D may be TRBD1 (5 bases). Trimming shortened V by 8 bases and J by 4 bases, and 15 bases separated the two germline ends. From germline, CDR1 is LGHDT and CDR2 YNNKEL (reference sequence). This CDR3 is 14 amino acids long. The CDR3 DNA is TGTGCCAGCGCGGCAGGGATGAGCGGAAACACCATATATTTT. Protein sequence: CASAAGMSGNTIYF.

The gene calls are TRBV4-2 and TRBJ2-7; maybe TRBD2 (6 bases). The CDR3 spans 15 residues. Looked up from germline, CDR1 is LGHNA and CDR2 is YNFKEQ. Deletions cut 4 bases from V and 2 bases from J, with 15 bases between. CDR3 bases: TGTGCCAGCAGCCGCATCAGCGGGTCCGCCTACGAGCAGTACTTC. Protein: CASSRISGSAYEQYF.

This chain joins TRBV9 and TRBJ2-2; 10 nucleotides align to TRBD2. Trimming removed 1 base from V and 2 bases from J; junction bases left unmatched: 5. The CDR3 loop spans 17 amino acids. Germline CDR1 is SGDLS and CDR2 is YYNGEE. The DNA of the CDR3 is TGTGCCAGCAGCGTAAAGGGACTAGCGTTAAACACCGGGGAGCTGTTTTTT. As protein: CASSVKGLALNTGELFF.

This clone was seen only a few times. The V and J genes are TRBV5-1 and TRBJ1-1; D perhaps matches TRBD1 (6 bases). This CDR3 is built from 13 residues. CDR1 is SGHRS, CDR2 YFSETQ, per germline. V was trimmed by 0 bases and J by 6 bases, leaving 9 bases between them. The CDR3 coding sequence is TGCGCCAGCAGCTTGGCAGGGGCTCCTGAAGCTTTCTTT. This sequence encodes CASSLAGAPEAFF.

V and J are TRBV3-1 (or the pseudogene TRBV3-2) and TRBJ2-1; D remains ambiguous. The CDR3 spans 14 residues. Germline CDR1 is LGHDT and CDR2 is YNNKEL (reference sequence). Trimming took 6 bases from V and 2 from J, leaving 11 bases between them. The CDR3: CASRGSTPYNEQFF. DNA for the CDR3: TGTGCCAGCAGGGGTAGCACCCCCTACAATGAGCAGTTCTTC.

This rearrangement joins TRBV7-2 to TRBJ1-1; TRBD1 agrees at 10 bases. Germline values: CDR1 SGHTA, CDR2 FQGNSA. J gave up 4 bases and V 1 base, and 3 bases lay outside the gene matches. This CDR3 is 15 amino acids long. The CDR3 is CASSLVGQGGTEAFF. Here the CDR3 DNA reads TGTGCCAGCAGCTTAGTCGGACAGGGGGGCACTGAAGCTTTCTTT.

CDR3 sequence reads: CAWRGGAVRGGPTDTQYF. CDR3 coding DNA: TGTGCCTGGAGGGGAGGCGCCGTGCGGGGGGGCCCCACAGATACGCAGTATTTT. The rearrangement uses TRBV30 and TRBJ2-3, with 9 bases matching TRBD2. Germline loops: CDR1 GTSNPN, CDR2 SVGIG (reference sequence). The length of the CDR3 is 18 residues. V was pared by 3 bases and J by 2 bases, with 15 bases of the junction left unmatched.

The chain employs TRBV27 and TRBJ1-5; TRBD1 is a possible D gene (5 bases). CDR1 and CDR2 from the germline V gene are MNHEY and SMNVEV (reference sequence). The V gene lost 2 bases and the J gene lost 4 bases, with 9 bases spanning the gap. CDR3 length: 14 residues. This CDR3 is CASSLGGMNQPQHF. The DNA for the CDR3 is TGTGCCAGCAGTTTAGGGGGGATGAATCAGCCCCAGCATTTT.

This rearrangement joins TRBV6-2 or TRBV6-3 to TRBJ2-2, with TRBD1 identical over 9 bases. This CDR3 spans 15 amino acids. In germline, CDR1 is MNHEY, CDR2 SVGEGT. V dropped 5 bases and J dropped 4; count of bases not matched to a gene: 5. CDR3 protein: CASSHRGPSTGELFF. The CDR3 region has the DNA TGTGCCAGCAGTCACAGGGGGCCGAGCACCGGGGAGCTGTTTTTT.

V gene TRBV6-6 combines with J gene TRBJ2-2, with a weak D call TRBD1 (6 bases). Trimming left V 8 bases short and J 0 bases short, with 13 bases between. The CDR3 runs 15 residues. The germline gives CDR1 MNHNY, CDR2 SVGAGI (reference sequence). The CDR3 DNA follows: TGTGCCAGCGGTAAGGGACACGCGAACACCGGGGAGCTGTTTTTT. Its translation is CASGKGHANTGELFF.

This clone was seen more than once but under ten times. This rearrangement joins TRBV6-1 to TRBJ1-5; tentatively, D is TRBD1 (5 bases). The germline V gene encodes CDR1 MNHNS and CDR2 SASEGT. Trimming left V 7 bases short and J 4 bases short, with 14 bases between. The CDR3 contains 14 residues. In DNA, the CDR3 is TGTGCCAGCACCAGGAGAAGGGGAAATCAGCCCCAGCATTTT. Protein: CASTRRRGNQPQHF.

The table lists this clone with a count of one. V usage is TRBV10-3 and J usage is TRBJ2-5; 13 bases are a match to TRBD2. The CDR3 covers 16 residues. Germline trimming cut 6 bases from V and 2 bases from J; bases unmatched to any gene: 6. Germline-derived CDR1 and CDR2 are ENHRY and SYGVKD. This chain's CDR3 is CAISRTSGSGQETQYF. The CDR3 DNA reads TGTGCCATCAGCCGGACTAGCGGGAGTGGGCAAGAGACCCAGTACTTC.

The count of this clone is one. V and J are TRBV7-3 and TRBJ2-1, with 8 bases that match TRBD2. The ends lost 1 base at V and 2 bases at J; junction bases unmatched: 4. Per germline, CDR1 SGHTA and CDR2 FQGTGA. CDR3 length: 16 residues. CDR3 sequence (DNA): TGTGCCAGCAGCTTAAATAGCGGGATCGCCTACAATGAGCAGTTCTTC. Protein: CASSLNSGIAYNEQFF.

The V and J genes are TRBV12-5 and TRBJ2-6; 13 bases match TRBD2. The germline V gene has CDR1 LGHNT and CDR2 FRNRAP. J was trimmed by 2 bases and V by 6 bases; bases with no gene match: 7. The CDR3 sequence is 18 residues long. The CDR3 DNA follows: TGTGCTAGTGGAAGTATGACTAGCGGGAGGACTGGGGCCAACGTCCTGACTTTC. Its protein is CASGSMTSGRTGANVLTF.

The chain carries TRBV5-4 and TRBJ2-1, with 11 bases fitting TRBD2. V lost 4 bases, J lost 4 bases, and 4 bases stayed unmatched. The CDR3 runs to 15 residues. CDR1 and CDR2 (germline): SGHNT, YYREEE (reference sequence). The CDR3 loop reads CASSLLAGGYNEQFF. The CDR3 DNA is TGTGCCAGCAGCCTGCTAGCGGGGGGTTACAATGAGCAGTTCTTC.

This chain's CDR3 is CASSSKQGGPYNEQFF. CDR3 in DNA: TGTGCCAGCAGCTCAAAACAGGGCGGACCCTACAATGAGCAGTTCTTC. V gene TRBV11-2 combines with J gene TRBJ2-1; D is possibly TRBD1 (6 bases). Germline CDR1 reads SGHAT; CDR2 reads FQNNGV. This CDR3 is built from 16 residues. V gave up 4 bases and J gave up 2 bases, with 15 bases separating them. The full variable domain, with the rest looked up from reference TRBV11-2 and TRBJ2-1, is EAGVAQSPRYKIIEKRQSVAFWCNPISGHATLYWYQQILGQGPKLLIQFQNNGVVDDSQLPKDRFSAERLKGVDSTLKIQPAKLEDSAVYLCASSSKQGGPYNEQFFGPGTRLTVL.

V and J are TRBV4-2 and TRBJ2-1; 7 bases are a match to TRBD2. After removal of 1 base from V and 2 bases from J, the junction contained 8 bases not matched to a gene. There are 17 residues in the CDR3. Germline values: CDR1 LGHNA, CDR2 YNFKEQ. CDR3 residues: CASSQVTVGGPYNEQFF. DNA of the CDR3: TGTGCCAGCAGCCAAGTAACCGTGGGAGGGCCCTACAATGAGCAGTTCTTC.

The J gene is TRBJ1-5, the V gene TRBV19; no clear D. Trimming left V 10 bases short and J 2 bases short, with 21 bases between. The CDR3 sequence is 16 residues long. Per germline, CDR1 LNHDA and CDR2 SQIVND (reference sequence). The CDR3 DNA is TGTGCCACAGCCCTCGGCCTTCCTCGGGGCAATCAGCCCCAGCATTTT. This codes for CATALGLPRGNQPQHF.

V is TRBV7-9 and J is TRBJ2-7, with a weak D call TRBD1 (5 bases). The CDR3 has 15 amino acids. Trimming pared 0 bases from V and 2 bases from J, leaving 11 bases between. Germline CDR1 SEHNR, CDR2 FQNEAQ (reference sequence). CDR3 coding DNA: TGTGCCAGCAGCTTAGCCCCCACAGGCACCTACGAGCAGTACTTC. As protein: CASSLAPTGTYEQYF. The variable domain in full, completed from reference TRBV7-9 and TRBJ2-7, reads DTGVSQNPRHKITKRGQNVTFRCDPISEHNRLYWYRQTLGQGPEFLTYFQNEAQLEKSRLLSDRFSAERPKGSFSTLEIQRTEQGDSAMYLCASSLAPTGTYEQYFGPGTRLTVT.

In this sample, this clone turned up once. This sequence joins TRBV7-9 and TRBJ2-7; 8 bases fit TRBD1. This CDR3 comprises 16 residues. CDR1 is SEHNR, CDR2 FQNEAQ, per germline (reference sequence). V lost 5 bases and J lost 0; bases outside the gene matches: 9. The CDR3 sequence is CASSLPGQGRSYEQYF. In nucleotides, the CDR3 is TGTGCCAGCAGCCTTCCTGGACAGGGACGCTCCTACGAGCAGTACTTC. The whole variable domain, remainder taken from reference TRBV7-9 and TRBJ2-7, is DTGVSQNPRHKITKRGQNVTFRCDPISEHNRLYWYRQTLGQGPEFLTYFQNEAQLEKSRLLSDRFSAERPKGSFSTLEIQRTEQGDSAMYLCASSLPGQGRSYEQYFGPGTRLTVT.

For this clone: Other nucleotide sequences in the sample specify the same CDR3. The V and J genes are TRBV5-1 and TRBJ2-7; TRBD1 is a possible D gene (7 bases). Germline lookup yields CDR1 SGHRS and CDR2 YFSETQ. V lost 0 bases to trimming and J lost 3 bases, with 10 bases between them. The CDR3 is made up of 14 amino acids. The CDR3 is CASSLGQGLYEQYF. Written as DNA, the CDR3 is TGCGCCAGCAGCTTGGGACAGGGACTCTACGAGCAGTACTTC.

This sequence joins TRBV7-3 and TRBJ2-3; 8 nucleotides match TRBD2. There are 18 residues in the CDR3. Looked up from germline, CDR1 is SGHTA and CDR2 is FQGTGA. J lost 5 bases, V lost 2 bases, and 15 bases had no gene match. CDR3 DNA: TGTGCCAGCAGCTTATTCGGGATAGCGGGATACGGCGGAGATACGCAGTATTTT. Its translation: CASSLFGIAGYGGDTQYF.